The 25 T cell receptor beta chains given below trace back to one sample, sequenced in a study of blood T cells in healthy people across ages. For the second PCR, which ran for roughly 7 to 11 cycles, a sample-barcoded 5' primer and a J-beta primer mix were used. Via MiXCR, TCRdb re-called the 5' RACE reads, giving one row per CDR3 protein. The sample shows fewer than 950,000 distinct CDR3 sequences, 50% to 65% of them seen only once. Material for sequencing was blood. The source of these receptors is a man of 80 years or more in good health.

This clonotype was found many times. The chain combines TRBV7-2 with TRBJ2-5; 7 bases are a match to TRBD1. This CDR3 is 15 amino acids long. Germline V gene sequence: CDR1 SGHTA, CDR2 FQGNSA. J lost 1 base, V lost 2 bases, and 4 bases had no gene match. CDR3 sequence: CASSLTGAPQETQYF. CDR3 bases: TGTGCCAGCAGCTTAACAGGGGCGCCCCAAGAGACCCAGTACTTC. Full variable domain (outside the CDR3, taken from reference TRBV7-2 and TRBJ2-5): GAGVSQSPSNKVTEKGKDVELRCDPISGHTALYWYRQSLGQGLEFLIYFQGNSAPDKSGLPSDRFSAERTGGSVSTLTIQRTQQEDSAVYLCASSLTGAPQETQYFGPGTRLLVL.

This sequence joins TRBV27 and TRBJ2-7, with TRBD2 as a possible D gene (5 bases). This CDR3 has 18 residues. Trimming cost V 4 bases and J 4 bases, with 26 bases left between them. CDR1 and CDR2 (germline): MNHEY, SMNVEV (reference sequence). The CDR3 bases are TGTGCCAGCAGTTCCGAGAGGGCAAGGAGGAGTCGTCAGTACGAGCAGTACTTC. It is translated as CASSSERARRSRQYEQYF.

The chain is built from TRBV7-7 and TRBJ2-1; no definite D call. Deletions cut 0 bases from V and 9 bases from J, with 12 bases between. Germline V gene data show CDR1 as SSHAT and CDR2 as FNYEAQ (reference sequence). The CDR3 extends over 14 amino acids. The CDR3 loop reads CASSLAGSDVEQFF. CDR3 nucleotide sequence: TGTGCCAGCAGCTTAGCGGGGTCGGACGTTGAGCAGTTCTTC.

This chain connects TRBV27 to TRBJ2-4; D possibly corresponds to TRBD2 (5 bases). Deletions cut 6 bases from V and 0 bases from J, with 18 bases between. The germline V gene encodes CDR1 MNHEY and CDR2 SMNVEV (reference sequence). This CDR3 is built from 17 residues. The CDR3 DNA sequence: TGTGCCAGCAGCTCTTACGGGAACACCCTAGCCAAAAACATTCAGTACTTC. Translated, it gives CASSSYGNTLAKNIQYF.

The chain has TRBV9 and TRBJ2-1; TRBD2 matches 10 bases. Trimming at V came to 0 bases and at J to 9 bases, leaving 15 bases not matched to a gene. Germline assignment: CDR1 SGDLS and CDR2 YYNGEE. This CDR3 comprises 18 residues. The CDR3 region has the DNA TGTGCCAGCAGCGTAGATTTTCGGCTAGCGGGAGCAGGTCTTGAGCAGTTCTTC. Translation gives CASSVDFRLAGAGLEQFF.

The chain employs TRBV7-6 and TRBJ1-6, with a possible D match to TRBD1 (6 bases). The CDR3 has 16 residues. Looked up from germline, CDR1 is SGHVS and CDR2 is FNYEAQ. Between the trimmed V and J ends, which lost 3 bases and 11 bases, there was a span of 20 bases. The CDR3 here is CASSLAGTSAVAPLHF. DNA of the CDR3: TGTGCCAGCAGCTTGGCCGGGACAAGCGCAGTTGCACCCCTCCACTTT.

This clonotype appeared a few times. The chain joins TRBV4-2 to TRBJ2-7; 10 bases map to TRBD2. Germline V lookup: CDR1 LGHNA, CDR2 YNFKEQ. Trimming took 8 bases from V and 2 from J; bases not matched to a gene: 6. The CDR3 is made up of 14 amino acids. This chain's CDR3 is CASYRLAGTYEQYF. Here the CDR3 DNA reads TGTGCCAGCTATAGACTAGCGGGCACCTACGAGCAGTACTTC.

The rearrangement joins TRBV12-3 or TRBV12-4 to TRBJ1-1; D is unresolved. V dropped 8 bases and J dropped 4 bases, with 17 bases sitting between them. The CDR3 length is 14 residues. The CDR3 DNA reads TGTGCCAGCTCCCCAGGCGCAGCGAGCACTGAAGCTTTCTTT. Its protein is CASSPGAASTEAFF.

This clonotype showed up just a few times. This chain joins TRBV5-1 and TRBJ2-7; TRBD2 might be the D (5 bases). The V end lost 1 base, the J end lost 3 bases, and 11 bases lay between the germline ends. This CDR3 is built from 14 residues. Germline V gene lookup returns CDR1 SGHRS and CDR2 YFSETQ. In nucleotides, the CDR3 is TGCGCCAGCAGCTTGTACGGAGGAAGCTACGAGCAGTACTTC. Translating gives CASSLYGGSYEQYF.

The V and J genes are TRBV24-1 and TRBJ2-7, with D perhaps TRBD1 or TRBD2 (5 bases each). V gave up 2 bases and J gave up 3 bases, with 13 bases separating them. There are 15 residues in the CDR3. Germline CDR1 reads KGHDR; CDR2 reads SFDVKD. The CDR3 sequence: CATSDSGTAVYEQYF. As DNA, the CDR3 is TGTGCCACCAGTGATTCCGGGACGGCTGTCTACGAGCAGTACTTC.

The chain couples TRBV7-2 to TRBJ2-1; 9 nucleotides agree with TRBD2. The J call could be wrong; TRBJ2-7 is a better fit for the DNA end. The CDR3 totals 20 residues. Germline assignment: CDR1 SGHTA and CDR2 FQGNSA. The CDR3 bases are TGTGCCAGCAGCTTAGTGGGGGGTCGGCTAGCGGGAAGTGGGTACAATGAGCAGTACTTC. Amino acid sequence: CASSLVGGRLAGSGYNEQYF.

This clonotype has only a few counts. The gene calls are TRBV20-1 and TRBJ1-5; weak D call: TRBD1 (5 bases). CDR3 length equals 12 residues. The V end was cut by 6 bases, the J end by 3 bases, with 9 bases between. The germline CDR1 and CDR2 sequences are DFQATT and SNEGSKA (reference sequence). The DNA of the CDR3 is TGCAGTGCCACGGACAACAATCAGCCCCAGCATTTT. This encodes CSATDNNQPQHF.

Regarding this clonotype: The junction departs from the called germline gene at one end, perhaps through a read error. The chain employs TRBV9 and TRBJ1-2, with a possible D match to TRBD1 (6 bases). CDR3 length: 15 residues. In germline, CDR1 is SGDLS, CDR2 YYNGEE. The CDR3, as DNA: TGTGCCTGCAGCGTAGCCCCGGACAGAAACTATGACTACACCTTC. Residues: CACSVAPDRNYDYTF. Filled out from reference TRBV9 and TRBJ1-2, the complete variable domain reads DSGVTQTPKHLITATGQRVTLRCSPRSGDLSVYWYQQSLDQGLQFLIQYYNGEERAKGNILERFSAQQFPDLHSELNLSSLELGDSALYFCACSVAPDRNYDYTFGSGTRLTVV.

The gene calls are TRBV6-5 and TRBJ1-1, with TRBD1 matching over 7 bases. Losses at the gene ends were 4 bases for V and 6 bases for J; bases not matched to a gene: 11. The CDR3 is made up of 15 amino acids. CDR1 is MNHEY and CDR2 is SVGAGI in the germline V gene. CDR3 residues: CASSSRGTGGPEAFF. The CDR3 nucleotides are TGTGCCAGCAGTTCCAGGGGGACCGGGGGACCTGAAGCTTTCTTT.

There are a few counts of this clonotype. The chain employs TRBV29-1 and TRBJ2-3, with 7 bases aligning to TRBD2. The V gene end was trimmed by 0 bases and the J gene end by 14 bases; junction bases not matched to a gene: 17. CDR3 length equals 15 residues. Germline CDR1 SQVTM, CDR2 ANQGSEA. The CDR3 DNA follows: TGCAGCGTTGAAGAGGGACTACTCAGCTTAGGATACGCGTATTTT. This translates into CSVEEGLLSLGYAYF.

The chain employs TRBV29-1 and TRBJ2-5, with 9 bases identical to TRBD1. This CDR3 spans 14 amino acids. The germline gives CDR1 SQVTM, CDR2 ANQGSEA. Trimming took 8 bases from V and 1 from J; bases not matched to a gene: 8. The CDR3, as DNA: TGCAGCTCCCCCGGGACAGGGCTCCAAGAGACCCAGTACTTC. This sequence encodes CSSPGTGLQETQYF.

This clonotype came up once. The chain recombines TRBV24-1 with TRBJ2-5; D is ambiguous. The CDR3 is 12 amino acids. CDR1 and CDR2 (germline): KGHDR, SFDVKD. Deletions cut 6 bases from V and 7 bases from J, with 11 bases between. The CDR3 nucleotides read TGTGCCACCAGTTTAGATGCCGGGACCCAGTACTTC. Translated, it gives CATSLDAGTQYF.

A few counts support this clonotype. The chain uses TRBV4-2 and TRBJ2-3; 7 positions agree with TRBD2. Germline values: CDR1 LGHNA, CDR2 YNFKEQ. Trimming cost V 6 bases and J 14 bases; bases outside gene matches: 11. The CDR3 extends over 12 amino acids. This CDR3 reads CASSRDYGYAYF. The CDR3 DNA is TGTGCCAGCAGTCGGGACTACGGATACGCGTATTTT.

V and J are TRBV6-6 and TRBJ2-5; 10 nucleotides match TRBD1. This CDR3 is built from 15 residues. CDR1 and CDR2 from the germline V gene are MNHNY and SVGAGI (reference sequence). V gave up 5 bases and J gave up 5 bases; unmatched junction bases: 8. Written as DNA, the CDR3 is TGTGCCAGCAGTAAACCAGGGACAGGGGCGGAGACCCAGTACTTC. It yields the protein CASSKPGTGAETQYF.

The chain recombines TRBV4-1 with TRBJ2-7, with D tentatively TRBD2 (6 bases). The DNA end lines up better with TRBJ2-5; the J call may be wrong. The CDR3 contains 17 residues. Germline-derived CDR1 and CDR2 are MGHRA and YSYEKL. For the CDR3, the DNA is TGCGCCAGCAGCCAAGATCTGGGAGGACCCCACCAAGAGACCCAGTACTTC. It is translated as CASSQDLGGPHQETQYF.

V and J are TRBV7-9 and TRBJ2-1, with 13 bases aligning to TRBD2. The CDR3 has 18 amino acids. Germline V gene data show CDR1 as SEHNR and CDR2 as FQNEAQ (reference sequence). V lost 7 bases to trimming and J lost 4 bases; unmatched junction nucleotides: 13. CDR3 amino acids: CASTPRTSGRTAYNEQFF. Written as DNA, the CDR3 is TGTGCCAGCACCCCCAGGACTAGCGGGAGAACGGCTTACAATGAGCAGTTCTTC. Filled out from reference TRBV7-9 and TRBJ2-1, the complete variable domain reads DTGVSQNPRHKITKRGQNVTFRCDPISEHNRLYWYRQTLGQGPEFLTYFQNEAQLEKSRLLSDRFSAERPKGSFSTLEIQRTEQGDSAMYLCASTPRTSGRTAYNEQFFGPGTRLTVL.

V gene TRBV18 combines with J gene TRBJ2-1; D is unresolved. CDR3 length: 12 amino acids. Germline-derived CDR1 and CDR2 are KGHSH and LQKENI. Trimming removed 3 bases from V and 10 bases from J, with 10 bases in between. This CDR3 is CASSPGPYEQFF. The CDR3 DNA is TGTGCCAGCTCACCCGGGCCCTACGAGCAGTTCTTC.

This clonotype was counted only a few times. The J gene is TRBJ1-5, the V gene TRBV2, with TRBD1 matching 9 bases. This CDR3 contains 15 residues. CDR1 SNHLY and CDR2 FYNNEI come from the germline V gene. The trim removed 3 bases at V and 3 bases at J, leaving 3 bases unmatched. DNA for the CDR3: TGTGCCAGCAGTGAGCACAGGGGGCCCAATCAGCCCCAGCATTTT. Translated: CASSEHRGPNQPQHF.

The chain has TRBV12-3 or TRBV12-4 and TRBJ1-1, with unresolved D. The V end was cut by 8 bases, the J end by 6 bases, with 16 bases between. This CDR3 has 13 amino acids. CDR3 DNA sequence: TGTGCCAGCTGGGCCCAAAGCGGCGCTGAAGCTTTCTTT. Translating it yields CASWAQSGAEAFF.

This clonotype was counted only a few times. V gene TRBV7-2 combines with J gene TRBJ2-4; 9 bases match TRBD2. Near its end, the DNA agrees better with TRBJ2-5, so the J call may be wrong. The CDR3 is made up of 17 amino acids. Germline V gene data show CDR1 as SGHTA and CDR2 as FQGNSA. CDR3: CASSLDFAGGIQETQYF. In nucleotides, the CDR3 is TGTGCCAGCAGCTTAGATTTTGCGGGAGGGATCCAAGAGACCCAGTACTTC.